This TCR beta chain was documented in a study of control samples from healthy donors and cancer patients. Assay used: immunoSEQ multiplex PCR; TCRdb lists only in-frame clones, some missing. The table records approximately 58,000 clones, roughly nine tenths of them present only once. The CDR3 is 16 residues long. The J segment lost 0 bases and the V segment lost 3 bases, leaving 4 bases of the junction unmatched. Germline lookup yields CDR1 LGHNA and CDR2 YSLEER. The chain joins TRBV4-3 to TRBJ2-7; 11 bases align to TRBD2. The sample comprised PBMCs. This sequence originates from a man in his sixties with head and neck cancer. The CDR3 protein is CASSQASGGTSYEQYF. CDR3 nucleotides: TGCGCCAGCAGCCAGGCTAGCGGGGGGACCTCCTACGAGCAGTACTTC.